This TCR beta chain was retrieved from a study of blood T cell repertoires in COVID-19. Study at large: Collection of acute and convalescent COVID-19 samples took place in the United States, Italy and Spain. Nucleic acid was either cDNA or gDNA, and it came from T cells, B-cell-depleted T cells, or PBMCs.

The CDR3 is made up of 16 amino acids. Germline CDR1 SGHTA, CDR2 FQGTGA. V was shortened by 4 bases and J by 7 bases, with 17 bases between the two germline ends. The study assigned cohorts using participant-reported clinical history. Methods used by the authors: Estimation of nucleated cell counts relied on the amplification of reference gene primers. The method was immunoSEQ multiplex PCR; TCRdb's version includes in-frame clones alone and lacks a portion of them. That table furnishes V, J and clone size, whereas the DNA furnished D and trimming. The sample contains approximately 230,000 clones, roughly 87% of which appear only once.

The clonotype comes from a woman in her twenties or thirties with acute COVID-19. Sequencing used PBMCs or T cells enriched from blood (not recorded which). The V call is TRBV7-3, the J call TRBJ1-6; unclear D gene. The CDR3: CASSSTPPGGNSPLHF. The CDR3 DNA reads TGTGCCAGCAGCTCAACTCCTCCTGGCGGGAATTCACCCCTCCACTTT.